Following are 27 T cell receptor beta chains from one sample sequenced in a study of cytomegalovirus exposure and HLA in healthy donors. Amplification used 60 Vbeta primers and 13 Jbeta primers. Sequencing used immunoSEQ multiplex PCR; TCRdb keeps in-frame clones, though not all of them. The sample lists 100,000 or so clones; roughly three quarters were seen once. Sequenced input: PBMCs. All receptors derive from a man under 40 in good health and CMV-seronegative.

The count of this clone is one. J is TRBJ1-1 and V is TRBV28; D call uncertain. The CDR3 has 14 residues. V lost 1 base to trimming and J lost 1 base, with 7 bases between them. Per the germline V gene, CDR1 is MDHEN and CDR2 is SYDVKM. CDR3 amino acids: CASSLSGRNTEAFF. The CDR3, as DNA: TGTGCCAGCAGTTTATCGGGGAGGAACACTGAAGCTTTCTTT. The entire variable domain, with the rest obtained from reference TRBV28 and TRBJ1-1, is as follows: DVKVTQSSRYLVKRTGEKVFLECVQDMDHENMFWYRQDPGLGLRLIYFSYDVKMKEKGDIPEGYSVSREKKERFSLILESASTNQTSMYLCASSLSGRNTEAFFGQGTRLTVV.

The sample holds a few counts of this clone. The rearrangement joins TRBV28 to TRBJ2-7; the D gene is possibly TRBD2 (6 bases). Germline V gene sequence: CDR1 MDHEN, CDR2 SYDVKM. Trimming left V 7 bases short and J 4 bases short, with 14 bases between. The CDR3 consists of 13 residues. CDR3 sequence: CASTGGEVYEQYF. The CDR3 nucleotides are TGTGCCAGCACGGGCGGGGAGGTGTACGAGCAGTACTTC.

The chain recombines TRBV29-1 with TRBJ1-2; 10 bases are a match to TRBD1. CDR3 length: 11 residues. The J segment lost 9 bases and the V segment lost 8 bases, leaving 6 bases of the junction unmatched. Per the germline V gene, CDR1 is SQVTM and CDR2 is ANQGSEA. CDR3 DNA: TGCAGCATCGGACAGGGGGGGAGCTACACCTTC. It is translated as CSIGQGGSYTF. The variable domain in full, completed from reference TRBV29-1 and TRBJ1-2, reads SAVISQKPSRDICQRGTSLTIQCQVDSQVTMMFWYRQQPGQSLTLIATANQGSEATYESGFVIDKFPISRPNLTFSTLTVSNMSPEDSSIYLCSIGQGGSYTFGSGTRLTVV.

The V gene is TRBV5-5, the J gene TRBJ2-5, with 10 bases fitting TRBD1. The CDR3 is 18 amino acids. The ends lost 6 bases at V and 1 base at J; junction bases unmatched: 15. Germline V gene sequence: CDR1 SGHKS, CDR2 YYEKEE (reference sequence). CDR3 loop: CASTKLIVWDRGQETQYF. DNA for the CDR3: TGTGCCAGCACTAAGCTTATTGTTTGGGACAGGGGCCAAGAGACCCAGTACTTC.

This clone has more than one count but fewer than ten. CDR3 in amino acids: CASSTSPAGGYTF. The CDR3 region has the DNA TGTGCCAGCAGCACGTCCCCGGCGGGGGGCTACACCTTC. V usage is TRBV21-1 and J usage is TRBJ1-2. TRBV21-1 is labeled a pseudogene. This CDR3 has 13 residues.

This chain uses TRBV19 with TRBJ1-5; a possible D gene is TRBD1 (5 bases). Trimming shortened V by 8 bases and J by 2 bases, and 13 bases separated the two germline ends. CDR1 is LNHDA and CDR2 is SQIVND in the germline V gene (reference sequence). The length of the CDR3 is 14 residues. CDR3 bases: TGTGCCAGTGGGAGGGACGTAGGCAATCAGCCCCAGCATTTT. Translation: CASGRDVGNQPQHF.

The chain links TRBV4-3 to TRBJ2-2; 10 bases match TRBD1. The germline gives CDR1 LGHNA, CDR2 YSLEER. The trim removed 0 bases at V and 1 base at J, leaving 8 bases unmatched. This CDR3 is built from 19 residues. CDR3 sequence: CASSQDSTGGLQNTGELFF. The CDR3 nucleotides read TGCGCCAGCAGCCAAGATTCGACAGGGGGCCTTCAGAACACCGGGGAGCTGTTTTTT.

This clone was seen a handful of times. The V and J genes are TRBV25-1 and TRBJ2-3; perhaps TRBD1 as D (6 bases). The CDR3 is made up of 15 amino acids. Germline CDR1 reads MGHDK; CDR2 reads SYGVNS. The germline V and J ends were trimmed by 5 bases and 3 bases, with 15 bases remaining between them. The CDR3 reads CASSNQGLRTDTQYF. The CDR3 DNA follows: TGTGCCAGCAGTAATCAGGGGCTAAGGACAGATACGCAGTATTTT.

The chain employs TRBV6-5 and TRBJ1-5, with D maybe TRBD1 (6 bases). CDR1 is MNHEY, CDR2 SVGAGI, per germline. The CDR3 consists of 14 residues. V was clipped by 3 bases and J by 9 bases, with 15 bases between them. CDR3 nucleotide sequence: TGTGCCAGCAGTTATGACAGGTCGCGGCGGCCCCAGCATTTT. It yields the protein CASSYDRSRRPQHF.

The chain uses TRBV30 and TRBJ1-2; 8 bases are shared with TRBD1. From germline, CDR1 is GTSNPN and CDR2 SVGIG (reference sequence). V lost 3 bases and J lost 4; bases outside the gene matches: 10. This CDR3 contains 15 residues. CDR3 loop: CAWRPKQGGGYGYTF. DNA for the CDR3: TGTGCCTGGAGGCCTAAACAGGGGGGCGGCTATGGCTACACCTTC.

The gene calls are TRBV9 and TRBJ2-7; TRBD1 matches 9 bases. Germline CDR1 SGDLS, CDR2 YYNGEE. CDR3 length: 16 amino acids. Losses at the gene ends were 2 bases for V and 2 bases for J; bases not matched to a gene: 8. The CDR3 nucleotides read TGTGCCAGCAGCGTTGAGGACAGGGGAAGTACCTACGAGCAGTACTTC. This sequence encodes CASSVEDRGSTYEQYF.

The chain links TRBV28 to TRBJ2-7; D is undetermined. This CDR3 has 13 amino acids. V was pared by 8 bases and J by 2 bases, with 13 bases between. Germline V gene lookup returns CDR1 MDHEN and CDR2 SYDVKM. CDR3: CASGMAAAYEQYF. The DNA for the CDR3 is TGTGCCAGCGGTATGGCCGCAGCCTACGAGCAGTACTTC.

This chain joins TRBV5-8 and TRBJ2-7; D gene unclear. Germline lookup yields CDR1 SGHTS and CDR2 YDEGEE. Trimming took off 4 bases at V and 5 bases at J, with 10 bases between the two ends. The length of the CDR3 is 12 residues. The CDR3 spells CASSPLYNEQYF. CDR3 sequence (DNA): TGTGCCAGCAGCCCCTTATATAACGAGCAGTACTTC.

A single count supports this clone. The chain recombines TRBV4-1 with TRBJ2-1, with 14 bases that match TRBD2. The CDR3 length is 19 residues. V lost 4 bases to trimming and J lost 3 bases; unmatched junction nucleotides: 11. From germline, CDR1 is MGHRA and CDR2 YSYEKL. The CDR3 DNA reads TGCGCCAGCAGCCCGGGTTCGGGACTAGCGGGAGTCTTCTACAATGAGCAGTTCTTC. Translation: CASSPGSGLAGVFYNEQFF.

This sequence joins TRBV19 and TRBJ2-2, with 10 bases matching TRBD2. Trimming cost V 2 bases and J 2 bases; bases outside gene matches: 5. The CDR3 totals 17 residues. CDR1 is LNHDA, CDR2 SQIVND, per germline (reference sequence). The CDR3 sequence: CASSIFTSGINTGELFF. DNA of the CDR3: TGTGCCAGTAGTATATTCACTAGCGGGATTAACACCGGGGAGCTGTTTTTT.

This clone was observed a handful of times. The chain joins TRBV30 to TRBJ2-2; 7 nucleotides agree with TRBD1. V gave up 0 bases and J gave up 5 bases; unmatched junction bases: 6. This CDR3 region has 15 residues. Looked up from germline, CDR1 is GTSNPN and CDR2 is SVGIG (reference sequence). The CDR3 nucleotides are TGTGCCTGGAGTGTACCGGGGACAGAAACCGGGGAGCTGTTTTTT. Translating it yields CAWSVPGTETGELFF.

The V gene is TRBV7-9, the J gene TRBJ1-1; D unclear. CDR1 and CDR2 (germline): SEHNR, FQNEAQ (reference sequence). Trimming took off 6 bases at V and 1 base at J, with 9 bases between the two ends. The CDR3 extends over 13 amino acids. The CDR3 sequence is CASSFQENTEAFF. The CDR3 DNA sequence: TGTGCCAGCAGTTTCCAGGAGAACACTGAAGCTTTCTTT.

The J gene is TRBJ1-2, the V gene TRBV7-9; 9 positions match TRBD1. CDR3 length equals 16 residues. V lost 5 bases and J lost 8; bases outside the gene matches: 15. CDR1 SEHNR and CDR2 FQNEAQ come from the germline V gene (reference sequence). DNA for the CDR3: TGTGCCAGCAGCCGTCCTTCCCTTGGGGGGACAGGGGGCTACACCTTC. Amino acid sequence: CASSRPSLGGTGGYTF.

This chain uses TRBV7-3 with TRBJ1-5, with no clear D. From germline, CDR1 is SGHTA and CDR2 FQGTGA. CDR3 size: 12 residues. Between the trimmed V and J ends, which lost 1 base and 7 bases, there was a span of 5 bases. In nucleotides, the CDR3 is TGTGCCAGCAGCTTAAGGCAGCAGCCCCAGCATTTT. This translates into CASSLRQQPQHF.

This clone was observed a handful of times. The V and J genes are TRBV28 and TRBJ1-5, with TRBD1 identical over 7 bases. J gave up 8 bases and V 6 bases, and 7 bases lay outside the gene matches. Germline V gene sequence: CDR1 MDHEN, CDR2 SYDVKM. The CDR3 contains 13 residues. The DNA for the CDR3 is TGTGCCAGCAGATTACAGGGGTCGAAGCCCCAGCATTTT. Translation: CASRLQGSKPQHF. The full variable domain, completed using reference TRBV28 and TRBJ1-5, is DVKVTQSSRYLVKRTGEKVFLECVQDMDHENMFWYRQDPGLGLRLIYFSYDVKMKEKGDIPEGYSVSREKKERFSLILESASTNQTSMYLCASRLQGSKPQHFGDGTRLSIL.

The chain uses TRBV28 and TRBJ2-4; tentative D call: TRBD1 (6 bases). The CDR3 is 13 amino acids. Trimming removed 3 bases at V and 7 bases at J, with 10 bases between. Germline V gives CDR1 MDHEN, CDR2 SYDVKM. In nucleotides, the CDR3 is TGTGCCAGCAGTTTGATCCAGGGGAACATTCAGTACTTC. It codes for CASSLIQGNIQYF.

In regard to this clone: This CDR3 is missing its conserved last phenylalanine or tryptophan, likely due to a read error. V gene TRBV5-1 combines with J gene TRBJ2-2; 10 positions match TRBD1. CDR3 length: 16 residues. Germline values: CDR1 SGHRS, CDR2 YFSETQ. The J segment lost 7 bases and the V segment lost 5 bases, leaving 11 bases of the junction unmatched. The chain's CDR3 is CASSLGTGVWSGELFL. CDR3 nucleotides: TGCGCCAGCAGTCTGGGGACAGGGGTATGGAGCGGGGAGCTGTTTCTT.

This clone was counted a few times. This chain joins TRBV7-2 and TRBJ1-2, with D hard to call. The V gene's germline CDR1 is SGHTA and CDR2 FQGNSA. V was cut by 0 bases and J by 0 bases, with 8 bases left in between. This CDR3 has 15 amino acids. In nucleotides, the CDR3 is TGTGCCAGCAGCTTAGCATTAGTCGCTAACTATGGCTACACCTTC. Translating gives CASSLALVANYGYTF.

The chain has TRBV7-2 and TRBJ2-6; 10 bases fit TRBD1. There are 18 residues in the CDR3. Germline V CDR1 and CDR2: SGHTA, FQGNSA. V lost 4 bases to trimming and J lost 2 bases; unmatched junction nucleotides: 8. In nucleotides, the CDR3 is TGTGCCAGCAGCTCCCGACAGGGGGCAGGGGCTGGGGCCAACGTCCTGACTTTC. This translates into CASSSRQGAGAGANVLTF.

This clone appeared a few times. The V and J genes are TRBV6-1 and TRBJ2-1, with 7 positions matching TRBD1. The V gene's germline CDR1 is MNHNS and CDR2 SASEGT. The V and J ends lost 6 bases and 5 bases, in that order; junction bases with no gene match: 10. The CDR3 is 15 amino acids. The CDR3 DNA reads TGTGCCAGCAGGACAGGGAAAGGGGCTAACAATGAGCAGTTCTTC. Translating it yields CASRTGKGANNEQFF.

This clone was recorded a few times. The chain joins TRBV7-3 to TRBJ2-5, with no clear D. V dropped 5 bases and J dropped 5 bases, with 12 bases sitting between them. Germline lookup yields CDR1 SGHTA and CDR2 FQGTGA. The CDR3 has 13 amino acids. The CDR3 DNA reads TGTGCCAGCAGCCGCGAATCACGGGAGACCCAGTACTTC. Protein sequence: CASSRESRETQYF. Combining the CDR3 with reference TRBV7-3 and TRBJ2-5 gives the whole variable domain GAGVSQTPSNKVTEKGKYVELRCDPISGHTALYWYRQSLGQGPEFLIYFQGTGAADDSGLPNDRFFAVRPEGSVSTLKIQRTERGDSAVYLCASSRESRETQYFGPGTRLLVL.

This chain uses TRBV30 with TRBJ2-6, with 9 bases matching TRBD1. Germline loops: CDR1 GTSNPN, CDR2 SVGIG (reference sequence). Trimming at V came to 8 bases and at J to 1 base, leaving 6 bases not matched to a gene. The CDR3 is made up of 15 amino acids. CDR3 loop: CARRDRVSGANVLTF. Written as DNA, the CDR3 is TGTGCCCGCCGGGACAGGGTTTCTGGGGCCAACGTCCTGACTTTC.